This is a list of T cell receptor beta chains from one sample in a study of OX40 agonist ivuxolimab in advanced cancers. Profiling relied on immunoSEQ multiplex PCR, and the TCRdb table lists in-frame clones only, not all of them. This table has about 77,000 clones, 85% appearing once. Sequencing was performed on CD4+ or CD8+ T cells sorted from blood, taken in a trial of the OX40 agonist ivuxolimab. These receptors were collected from an adult with an advanced solid tumor such as melanoma, head and neck, liver or kidney cancer. CDR3s include the opening cysteine and the closing phenylalanine or tryptophan. Each record gives: CDR3 length, J gene, V gene, D gene, clone size, CDR3 DNA, CDR3 protein. D genes are given only for firm matches. Expanded clones are given a class, and other clones once, few, many or no size at all.

>14|TRBJ2-5|TRBV5-1|TRBD2|-
TGCGCCAGCAGCCCGGGGGGGGCCGGGGAGACCCAGTACTTC
CASSPGGAGETQYF
>15|TRBJ1-4|TRBV6-5|-|-
TGTGCCAGCAGTTACCATCGACAGTCTAATGAAAAACTGTTTTTT
CASSYHRQSNEKLFF
>16|TRBJ2-1|TRBV5-6|TRBD2|-
TGTGCCAGCACCGGCCAGAAGACTAGCGGGTACAATGAGCAGTTCTTC
CASTGQKTSGYNEQFF
>13|TRBJ1-5|TRBV6-6|TRBD1|-
TGTGCCAGCAGGGACAGGGACCGAGGGGCCCAGCATTTT
CASRDRDRGAQHF
>14|TRBJ2-1|TRBV5-1|-|-
TGCGCCAGCAGCCCGTCCGGGGGTTACAATGAGCAGTTCTTC
CASSPSGGYNEQFF
>14|TRBJ2-7|TRBV11-2|-|-
TGTGCCAGCAGCTTAGGGGAGGGGGGGTACGAGCAGTACTTC
CASSLGEGGYEQYF
>14|TRBJ2-3|TRBV25-1|TRBD1|few
TGTGCCAGCAGTGGTGGACAGGACACAGATACGCAGTATTTT
CASSGGQDTDTQYF
>12|TRBJ1-1|TRBV10-2|-|-
TGCGCCAGCTCTCGGGGGAACACTGAAGCTTTCTTT
CASSRGNTEAFF
>15|TRBJ2-7|TRBV7-2|TRBD2|-
TGTGCCAGCAGCTTCGGACTAGCGGGGACCTACGAGCAGTACTTC
CASSFGLAGTYEQYF
>15|TRBJ1-1|TRBV30|-|-
TGTGCCTGGAGTGTATTGGGGGCGGGGGACACTGAAGCTTTCTTT
CAWSVLGAGDTEAFF
>13|TRBJ1-6|TRBV30|-|few
TGTGCCTGGAGCCGCGGTCCGGAATCACCCCTCCACTTT
CAWSRGPESPLHF
>16|TRBJ2-5|TRBV7-6|TRBD2|-
TGTGCCAGCAGCTTAGAGGTAGCGGGGGGGCCGAAGACCCAGTACTTC
CASSLEVAGGPKTQYF
>15|TRBJ1-5|TRBV19|-|few
TGTGCCAGTAGTATAGAGAGGGGGAGAGAACAGCCCCAGCATTTT
CASSIERGREQPQHF
>13|TRBJ1-1|TRBV5-1|-|-
TGCGCCAGCAATCAGGGGAGGAACACTGAAGCTTTCTTT
CASNQGRNTEAFF
>13|TRBJ1-1|TRBV2|-|-
TGTGCCAGCAAAGGGCAGGTGAACACTGAAGCTTTCTTT
CASKGQVNTEAFF
>16|TRBJ2-2|TRBV27|TRBD2|-
TGTGCCAGCAGTTCGACTAGCGGGGGGGCCGGCGGGGAGCTGTTTTTT
CASSSTSGGAGGELFF
>16|TRBJ1-4|TRBV27|TRBD1|-
TGTGCCAGCAGTGAAGGGGCCCACGGACAGGGAGAAAAACTGTTTTTT
CASSEGAHGQGEKLFF
>15|TRBJ1-1|TRBV19|TRBD1|-
TGTGCCAGTAGTAGAGGACAGGGGGCAAACACTGAAGCTTTCTTT
CASSRGQGANTEAFF
>16|TRBJ1-5|TRBV19|TRBD1|-
TGTGCCAGTAGTATTACGACAGGGGGCGTCGATCAGCCCCAGCATTTT
CASSITTGGVDQPQHF
>11|TRBJ2-5|TRBV2|-|-
TGTGCCAGCAGTGTTGGCGAGACCCAGTACTTC
CASSVGETQYF
>12|TRBJ2-5|TRBV7-2|-|once
TGTGCCAGCAGTACGGGGAGTGGGACCCAGTACTTC
CASSTGSGTQYF
>14|TRBJ2-5|TRBV5-6|-|-
TGTGCCAGCAGCTTGGGTCAAACCCCCGGGACCCAGTACTTC
CASSLGQTPGTQYF
>14|TRBJ2-7|TRBV19|-|-
TGTGCCACCTCTAGCCTACCGAGCTCCTACGAGCAGTACTTC
CATSSLPSSYEQYF
>12|TRBJ2-5|TRBV18|-|once
TGTGCCAGCTCCCCTACGCGGGAGACCCAGTACTTC
CASSPTRETQYF
>14|TRBJ1-1|TRBV2|-|few
TGTGCCAGCAGCCCGCAGTCGGTGAACACTGAAGCTTTCTTT
CASSPQSVNTEAFF
>15|TRBJ1-5|TRBV18|TRBD1|-
TGTGCCAGCTCACCACAACAGGGGGCTAAACAGCCCCAGCATTTT
CASSPQQGAKQPQHF
>16|TRBJ2-7|TRBV4-1|-|-
TGCGCCAGCAGCCAAGATAGGGGCGGCTACTCCTACGAGCAGTACTTC
CASSQDRGGYSYEQYF
>16|TRBJ1-1|TRBV11-2|-|-
TGTGCCAGCAGCTTAGGAGGGGCAGGCATGAACACTGAAGCTTTCTTT
CASSLGGAGMNTEAFF
>17|TRBJ2-3|TRBV5-4|TRBD2|-
TGTGCCAGCAGCTTGGGGTTATTAGCGGGGGACACAGATACGCAGTATTTT
CASSLGLLAGDTDTQYF
>13|TRBJ1-5|TRBV6-5|-|-
TGTGCCAGCAGCCGGGTCTCGAAGGAGCCCCAGCATTTT
CASSRVSKEPQHF
>15|TRBJ1-4|TRBV7-2|-|once
TGTGCCAGCAGCTTAGCCGGGTCCTCAGGTGAAAAACTGTTTTTT
CASSLAGSSGEKLFF
>13|TRBJ1-4|TRBV9|-|-
TGTGCCAGCAGCGTTGGGGATTGGGAAAAACTGTTTTTT
CASSVGDWEKLFF
>16|TRBJ1-2|TRBV7-9|-|-
TGTGCCAGCAGCTTAGGGCAGGGTCCCGACAGCTATGGCTACACCTTC
CASSLGQGPDSYGYTF
>15|TRBJ1-1|TRBV6-1|TRBD1|once
TGTGCCAGCGTCCCGGGACAGGGGACGAACACTGAAGCTTTCTTT
CASVPGQGTNTEAFF
>16|TRBJ1-4|TRBV4-3|TRBD1|-
TGCGCCAGCAGCCAGAGGGGGGGACAGGGAGACGAAAAACTGTTTTTT
CASSQRGGQGDEKLFF
>17|TRBJ2-1|TRBV5-5|TRBD1|-
TGTGCCAGCAGCTTGGACACCGACAGGGGCGCCTACAATGAGCAGTTCTTC
CASSLDTDRGAYNEQFF
>16|TRBJ1-5|TRBV19|-|-
TGTGCCAGTAGTATCCCAGAGGGGCTGGGGAATCAGCCCCAGCATTTT
CASSIPEGLGNQPQHF
>14|TRBJ1-1|TRBV11-2|TRBD1|-
TGTGCCAGCAGCTTACGGGACAGGGTCACTGAAGCTTTCTTT
CASSLRDRVTEAFF
>18|TRBJ1-5|TRBV12-5|TRBD1|-
TGTGCTAGTGGTTTGGTACTCTCCCGGGACAGGGTCACGCAGCCCCAGCATTTT
CASGLVLSRDRVTQPQHF
>13|TRBJ1-5|TRBV19|-|few
TGTGCCAGTAGTACGCAACTCAATCAGCCCCAGCATTTT
CASSTQLNQPQHF
>14|TRBJ1-1|TRBV12-5|-|-
TGTGCTAGTGGCCCTATGGGGACGAACACTGAAGCTTTCTTT
CASGPMGTNTEAFF
>14|TRBJ2-3|TRBV5-6|-|few
TGTGCCAGCAGCCACGGGGCGGGAACAGATACGCAGTATTTT
CASSHGAGTDTQYF
>17|TRBJ2-6|TRBV11-2|-|-
TGTGCCAGCAGCTACGCCTCTGGGGGAGCCGGGGCCAACGTCCTGACTTTC
CASSYASGGAGANVLTF
>13|TRBJ1-1|TRBV29-1|-|-
TGCACCGCTACTATCCAACAGGACACTGAAGCTTTCTTT
CTATIQQDTEAFF
>15|TRBJ1-1|TRBV7-3|-|-
TGTGCCAGCAGCCAAGTCGGGGGCTTGGGCACTGAAGCTTTCTTT
CASSQVGGLGTEAFF
>15|TRBJ1-4|TRBV7-2|-|few
TGTGCCAGCAGCGTCAATACGGGGCGGGAGGAAAAACTGTTTTTT
CASSVNTGREEKLFF
>18|TRBJ2-2|TRBV23-1|TRBD1|-
TGCGCCAGCAGTCAAACAGCTCACCGGGACAGAAACACCGGGGAGCTGTTTTTT
CASSQTAHRDRNTGELFF
>17|TRBJ1-1|TRBV7-6|TRBD1|-
TGTGCCAGCAGCCTCCCGAGAGGGACAGGGGGAAGGACTGAAGCTTTCTTT
CASSLPRGTGGRTEAFF
>16|TRBJ1-3|TRBV4-3|TRBD1|-
TGCGCCAGCAGCCAGGAAACGGGACAGGGGGCCAACACCATATATTTT
CASSQETGQGANTIYF
>14|TRBJ1-2|TRBV19|TRBD1|few
TGTGCCAACCGGGACAGGGGTCGGATCTATGGCTACACCTTC
CANRDRGRIYGYTF
>17|TRBJ2-1|TRBV4-3|-|-
TGCGCCAGCAGCCAAGAGCGGGGTTCTAGCTCCTACAATGAGCAGTTCTTC
CASSQERGSSSYNEQFF
>15|TRBJ1-1|TRBV19|-|once
TGTGCCAGTAGTATTCGAAGGACGCACAACACTGAAGCTTTCTTT
CASSIRRTHNTEAFF